The following is a T cell receptor beta chain sequence with its context. Its matching antigen is unknown. TCRdb's copy holds only in-frame clones and misses some; the assay was immunoSEQ multiplex PCR. Here the sample spans 6,000 or so clones, approximately 72% being singletons. This record comes from a study of OX40 agonist ivuxolimab in advanced cancers. Study information: Every 2 weeks, patients received ivuxolimab intravenously, dosed at 0.01 to 10 mg/kg. Previous treatment with anti-PD-1, anti-PD-L1 or anti-CTLA-4 therapy was allowed; about 40% had received some.

The CDR3 is 14 residues long. The V end lost 3 bases, the J end lost 0 bases, and 9 bases lay between the germline ends. Germline CDR1 reads LNHDA; CDR2 reads SQIVND (reference sequence). Study conclusions and caveats: In the 0.1-3.0 mg/kg groups, partial responders showed among the lowest expansion. No antigen was identified for the clonally expanded peripheral T cells.

The sample consisted of CD4+ or CD8+ T cells sorted from blood, taken in a trial of the OX40 agonist ivuxolimab. The V and J genes are TRBV19 and TRBJ2-7; no firm D call. This receptor was taken from an adult with an advanced solid tumor such as melanoma, head and neck, liver or kidney cancer. This chain's CDR3 is CASSIMAGSYEQYF. The DNA for the CDR3 is TGTGCCAGTAGTATTATGGCAGGCTCCTACGAGCAGTACTTC.